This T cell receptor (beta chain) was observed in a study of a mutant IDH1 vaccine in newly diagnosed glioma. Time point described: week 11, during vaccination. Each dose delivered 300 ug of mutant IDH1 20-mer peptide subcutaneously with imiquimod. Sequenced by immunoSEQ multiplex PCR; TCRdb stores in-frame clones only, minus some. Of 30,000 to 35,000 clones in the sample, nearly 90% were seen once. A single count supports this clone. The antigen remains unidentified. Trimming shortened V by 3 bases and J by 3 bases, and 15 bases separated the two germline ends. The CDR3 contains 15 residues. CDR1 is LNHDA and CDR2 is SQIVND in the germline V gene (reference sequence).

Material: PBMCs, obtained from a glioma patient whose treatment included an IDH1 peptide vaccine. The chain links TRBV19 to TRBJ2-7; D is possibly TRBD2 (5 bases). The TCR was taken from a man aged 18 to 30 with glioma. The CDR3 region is CASSIIHGKGYEQYF. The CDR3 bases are TGTGCCAGTAGTATTATCCACGGGAAGGGCTACGAGCAGTACTTC.